This T cell receptor beta chain is drawn from a study of T cell repertoires in aging, cancer and after chemotherapy. Study overall: Donors were grouped into six age bands spanning 30 or younger through 70 or older. Broader study findings: The repertoire data cannot show anything about immunological memory following chemotherapy. Compared with age-matched healthy donors, untreated hematological or solid cancer patients showed higher blood TCR clonality.

Amplification of TCR beta used genomic DNA extracted from peripheral blood. TRB rearrangements spanning V, D and J were amplified using mixed TRB-A/B primers. From the multiplex PCR reads, TCRdb called clonotypes with MiXCR, one entry per CDR3 protein. This table has approximately 11,000 distinct CDR3 sequences, around 40% appearing once. This clonotype was seen only a few times. The antigen is not known. Germline loops: CDR1 GTSNPN, CDR2 SVGIG (reference sequence). This CDR3 region has 15 residues. With 3 bases removed from V and 3 bases from J, the gap between germline ends came to 12 bases. This sequence was found in a human donor in good health. Sequenced: blood. J is TRBJ2-6 and V is TRBV30, with a possible D match to TRBD1 (6 bases). The CDR3 protein is CAWSAGTYGANVLTF. The CDR3 DNA reads TGTGCCTGGAGCGCCGGGACATATGGGGCCAACGTCCTGACTTTC.